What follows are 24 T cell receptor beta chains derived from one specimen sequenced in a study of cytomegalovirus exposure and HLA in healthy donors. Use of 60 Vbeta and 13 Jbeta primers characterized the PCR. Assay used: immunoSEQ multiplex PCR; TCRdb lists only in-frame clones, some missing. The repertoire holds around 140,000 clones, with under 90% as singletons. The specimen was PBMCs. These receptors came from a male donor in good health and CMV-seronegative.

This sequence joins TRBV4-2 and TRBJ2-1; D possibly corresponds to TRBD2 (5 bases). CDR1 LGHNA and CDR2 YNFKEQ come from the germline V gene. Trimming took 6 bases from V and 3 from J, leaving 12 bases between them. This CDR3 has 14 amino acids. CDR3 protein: CASRGSPNYNEQFF. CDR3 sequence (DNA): TGTGCCAGCAGAGGGAGCCCTAACTACAATGAGCAGTTCTTC.

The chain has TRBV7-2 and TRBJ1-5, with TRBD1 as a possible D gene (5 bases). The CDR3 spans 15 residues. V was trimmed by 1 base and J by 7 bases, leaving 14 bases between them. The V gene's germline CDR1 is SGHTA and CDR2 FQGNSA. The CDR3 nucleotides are TGTGCCAGCAGCTTAGGCGACGGGTCAGGGCAGCCCCAGCATTTT. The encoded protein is CASSLGDGSGQPQHF. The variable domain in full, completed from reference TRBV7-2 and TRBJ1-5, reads GAGVSQSPSNKVTEKGKDVELRCDPISGHTALYWYRQSLGQGLEFLIYFQGNSAPDKSGLPSDRFSAERTGGSVSTLTIQRTQQEDSAVYLCASSLGDGSGQPQHFGDGTRLSIL.

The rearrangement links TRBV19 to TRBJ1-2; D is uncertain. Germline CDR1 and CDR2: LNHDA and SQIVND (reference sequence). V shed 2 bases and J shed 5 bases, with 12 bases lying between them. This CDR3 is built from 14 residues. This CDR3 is CASSIQIDGYGYTF. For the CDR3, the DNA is TGTGCCAGTAGTATACAGATTGACGGGTATGGCTACACCTTC.

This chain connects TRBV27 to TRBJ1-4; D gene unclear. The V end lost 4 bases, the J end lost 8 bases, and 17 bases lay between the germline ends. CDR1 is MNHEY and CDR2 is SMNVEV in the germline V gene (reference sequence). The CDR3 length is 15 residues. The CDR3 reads CASSSRLHLGEKLFF. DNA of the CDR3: TGTGCCAGCAGTTCCCGCCTTCACCTAGGCGAAAAACTGTTTTTT.

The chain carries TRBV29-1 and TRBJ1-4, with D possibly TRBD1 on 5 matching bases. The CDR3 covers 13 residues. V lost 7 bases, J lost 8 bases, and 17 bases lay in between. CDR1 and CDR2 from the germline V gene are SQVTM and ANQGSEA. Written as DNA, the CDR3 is TGCAGCGCCGGTCCGGGGGGAAGCGAAAAACTGTTTTTT. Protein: CSAGPGGSEKLFF.

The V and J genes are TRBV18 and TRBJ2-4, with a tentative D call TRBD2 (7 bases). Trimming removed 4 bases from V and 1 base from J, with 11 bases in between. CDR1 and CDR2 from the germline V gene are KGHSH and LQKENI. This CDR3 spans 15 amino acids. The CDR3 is CASSRGGGAKNIQYF. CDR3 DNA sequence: TGTGCCAGCTCACGAGGCGGGGGCGCCAAAAACATTCAGTACTTC.

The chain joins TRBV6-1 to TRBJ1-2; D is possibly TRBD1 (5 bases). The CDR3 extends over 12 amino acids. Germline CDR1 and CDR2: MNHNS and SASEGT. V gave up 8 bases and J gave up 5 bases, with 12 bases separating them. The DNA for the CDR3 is TGTGCCAGCTGGGGGGAGGGGTATGGCTACACCTTC. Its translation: CASWGEGYGYTF.

The CDR3: CASSSGLAGVSREQYF. The CDR3 region has the DNA TGTGCCAGCAGCTCGGGACTAGCGGGAGTTTCGCGGGAGCAGTACTTC. The V and J genes are TRBV7-6 and TRBJ2-7; 14 nucleotides align to TRBD2. This CDR3 is 16 amino acids long. Germline lookup yields CDR1 SGHVS and CDR2 FNYEAQ. The V and J ends lost 4 bases and 7 bases, in that order; junction bases with no gene match: 9.

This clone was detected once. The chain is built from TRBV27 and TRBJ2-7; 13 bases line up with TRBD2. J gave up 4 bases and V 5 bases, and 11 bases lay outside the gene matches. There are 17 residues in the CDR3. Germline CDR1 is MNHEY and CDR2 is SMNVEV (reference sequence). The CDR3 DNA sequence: TGTGCCAGCAGTACCAACCAGGGACTAGCGGGACAGTACGAGCAGTACTTC. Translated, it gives CASSTNQGLAGQYEQYF.

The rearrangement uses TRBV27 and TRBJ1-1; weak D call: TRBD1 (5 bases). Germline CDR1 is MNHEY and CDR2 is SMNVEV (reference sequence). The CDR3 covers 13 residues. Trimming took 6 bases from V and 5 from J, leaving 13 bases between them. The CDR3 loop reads CASSIYGTTEAFF. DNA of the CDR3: TGTGCCAGCAGCATTTACGGGACTACTGAAGCTTTCTTT.

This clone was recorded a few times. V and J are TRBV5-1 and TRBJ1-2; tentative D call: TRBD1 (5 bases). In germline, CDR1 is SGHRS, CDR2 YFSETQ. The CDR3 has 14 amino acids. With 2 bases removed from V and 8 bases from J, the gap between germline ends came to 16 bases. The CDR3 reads CASSFTSPGEGYTF. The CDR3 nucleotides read TGCGCCAGCAGCTTTACGTCCCCGGGGGAGGGCTACACCTTC.

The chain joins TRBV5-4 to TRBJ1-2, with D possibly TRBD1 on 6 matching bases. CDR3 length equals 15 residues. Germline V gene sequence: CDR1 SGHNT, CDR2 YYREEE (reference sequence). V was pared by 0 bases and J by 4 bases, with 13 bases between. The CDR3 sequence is CASSLGQGFPYGYTF. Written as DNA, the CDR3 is TGTGCCAGCAGCTTGGGGCAGGGGTTCCCCTATGGCTACACCTTC.

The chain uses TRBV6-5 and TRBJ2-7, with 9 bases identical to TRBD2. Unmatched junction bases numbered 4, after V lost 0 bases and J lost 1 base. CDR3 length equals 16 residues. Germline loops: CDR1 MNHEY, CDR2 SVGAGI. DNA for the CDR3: TGTGCCAGCAGTTACTCCCCCAGCGGGGGGTCCTACGAGCAGTACTTC. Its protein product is CASSYSPSGGSYEQYF.

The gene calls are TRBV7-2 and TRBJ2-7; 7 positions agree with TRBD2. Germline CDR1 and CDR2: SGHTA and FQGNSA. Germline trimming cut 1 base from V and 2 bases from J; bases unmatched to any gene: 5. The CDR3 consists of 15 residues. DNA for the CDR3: TGTGCCAGCAGCTTAGTGGCGGGAGCCGCCTACGAGCAGTACTTC. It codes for CASSLVAGAAYEQYF.

CDR3 in DNA: TGTGCCAGCAGATCTCCTCTAGCGGCGATATCCTACAATGAGCAGTTCTTC. It is translated as CASRSPLAAISYNEQFF. This chain joins TRBV7-2 and TRBJ2-1; 7 positions match TRBD2. The CDR3 consists of 17 residues. V gave up 6 bases and J gave up 1 base; unmatched junction bases: 12. The germline V gene has CDR1 SGHTA and CDR2 FQGNSA. Drawing the rest from reference TRBV7-2 and TRBJ2-1, the complete variable domain is GAGVSQSPSNKVTEKGKDVELRCDPISGHTALYWYRQSLGQGLEFLIYFQGNSAPDKSGLPSDRFSAERTGGSVSTLTIQRTQQEDSAVYLCASRSPLAAISYNEQFFGPGTRLTVL.

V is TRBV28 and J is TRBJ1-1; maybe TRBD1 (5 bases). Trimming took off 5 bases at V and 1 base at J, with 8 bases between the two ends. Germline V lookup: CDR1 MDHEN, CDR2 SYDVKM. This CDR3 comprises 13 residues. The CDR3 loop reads CASSTGQNTEAFF. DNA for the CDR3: TGTGCCAGCAGTACCGGACAGAACACTGAAGCTTTCTTT.

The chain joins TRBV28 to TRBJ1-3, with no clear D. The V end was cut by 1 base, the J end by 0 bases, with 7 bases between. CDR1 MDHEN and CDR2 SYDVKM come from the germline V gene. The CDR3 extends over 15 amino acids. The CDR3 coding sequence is TGTGCCAGCAGTTTATCGGGATCCTCTGGAAACACCATATATTTT. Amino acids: CASSLSGSSGNTIYF.

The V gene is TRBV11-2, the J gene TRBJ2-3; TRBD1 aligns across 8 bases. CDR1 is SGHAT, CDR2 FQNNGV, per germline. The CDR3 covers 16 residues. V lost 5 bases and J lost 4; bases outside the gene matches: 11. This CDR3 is CASSHLWTGLADTQYF. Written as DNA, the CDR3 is TGTGCCAGCAGCCACCTATGGACAGGGCTCGCAGATACGCAGTATTTT. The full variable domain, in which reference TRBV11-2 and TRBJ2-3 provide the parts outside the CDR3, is EAGVAQSPRYKIIEKRQSVAFWCNPISGHATLYWYQQILGQGPKLLIQFQNNGVVDDSQLPKDRFSAERLKGVDSTLKIQPAKLEDSAVYLCASSHLWTGLADTQYFGPGTRLTVL.

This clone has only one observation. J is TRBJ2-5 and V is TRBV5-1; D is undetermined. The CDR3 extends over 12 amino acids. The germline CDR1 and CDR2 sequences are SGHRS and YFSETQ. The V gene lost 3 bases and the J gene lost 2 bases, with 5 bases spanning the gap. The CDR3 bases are TGCGCCAGCAGCTCCAATCAAGAGACCCAGTACTTC. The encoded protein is CASSSNQETQYF.

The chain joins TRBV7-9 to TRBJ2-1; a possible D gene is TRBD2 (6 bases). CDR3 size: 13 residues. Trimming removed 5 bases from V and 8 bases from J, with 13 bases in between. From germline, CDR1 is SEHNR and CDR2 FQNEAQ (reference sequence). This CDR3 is CASSPGTSDEQFF. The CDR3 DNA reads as TGTGCCAGCAGCCCAGGGACTTCTGATGAGCAGTTCTTC. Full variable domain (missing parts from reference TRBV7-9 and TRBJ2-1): DTGVSQNPRHKITKRGQNVTFRCDPISEHNRLYWYRQTLGQGPEFLTYFQNEAQLEKSRLLSDRFSAERPKGSFSTLEIQRTEQGDSAMYLCASSPGTSDEQFFGPGTRLTVL.

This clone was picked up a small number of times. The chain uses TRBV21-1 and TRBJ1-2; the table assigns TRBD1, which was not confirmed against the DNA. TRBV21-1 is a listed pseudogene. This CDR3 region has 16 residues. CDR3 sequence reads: CASSKDPRTGGYGYTF. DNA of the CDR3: TGTGCCAGCAGCAAAGATCCAAGGACAGGGGGCTATGGCTACACCTTC.

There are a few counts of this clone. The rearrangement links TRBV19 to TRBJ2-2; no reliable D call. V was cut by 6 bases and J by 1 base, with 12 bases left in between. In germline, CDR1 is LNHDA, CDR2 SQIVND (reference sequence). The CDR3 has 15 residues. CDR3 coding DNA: TGTGCCAGTAGAAGCACCACTCTGAACACCGGGGAGCTGTTTTTT. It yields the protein CASRSTTLNTGELFF.

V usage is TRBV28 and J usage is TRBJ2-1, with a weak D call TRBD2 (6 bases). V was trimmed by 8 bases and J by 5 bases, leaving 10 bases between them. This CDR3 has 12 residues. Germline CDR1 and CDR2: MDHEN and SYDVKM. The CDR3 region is CASRTTNNEQFF. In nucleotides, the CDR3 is TGTGCCAGCCGGACTACCAACAATGAGCAGTTCTTC. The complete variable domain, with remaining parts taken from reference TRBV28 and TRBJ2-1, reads DVKVTQSSRYLVKRTGEKVFLECVQDMDHENMFWYRQDPGLGLRLIYFSYDVKMKEKGDIPEGYSVSREKKERFSLILESASTNQTSMYLCASRTTNNEQFFGPGTRLTVL.

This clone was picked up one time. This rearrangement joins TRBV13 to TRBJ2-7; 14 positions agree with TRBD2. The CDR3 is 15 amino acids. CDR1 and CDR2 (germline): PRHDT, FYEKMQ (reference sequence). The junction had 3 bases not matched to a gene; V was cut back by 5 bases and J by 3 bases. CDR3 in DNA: TGTGCCAGCAGCCCGGGGACTAGCGGGAGCTACGAGCAGTACTTC. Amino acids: CASSPGTSGSYEQYF.